Below are 30 T cell receptor beta chains sequenced from a single sample in a study of CD8 T cells in ankylosing spondylitis. Study-level points and caveats: There was a TCR beta motif, made of eight highly homologous variants, that appeared characteristic of ankylosing spondylitis blood.

These receptors' antigens are unknown. In TCRdb, the 5' RACE reads were re-called with MiXCR into one record per CDR3 protein. The data hold approximately 440,000 distinct CDR3 sequences, with roughly 15% observed a single time. Sequencing used blood, either unsorted or a sorted T cell fraction (not recorded which). Receptors originate from a male donor with ankylosing spondylitis.

V is TRBV19 and J is TRBJ1-1; tentatively, D is TRBD1 (6 bases). The germline V gene encodes CDR1 LNHDA and CDR2 SQIVND (reference sequence). The CDR3 is 10 amino acids. Trimming pared 7 bases from V and 12 bases from J, leaving 12 bases between. The CDR3 region has the DNA TGTGCCAGTAAAACAGGGACGACTTTCTTT. This sequence encodes CASKTGTTFF.

The V gene is TRBV20-1, the J gene TRBJ1-2; 8 nucleotides match TRBD1. J lost 0 bases, V lost 6 bases, and 6 bases had no gene match. The CDR3 is 14 residues long. Germline CDR1 reads DFQATT; CDR2 reads SNEGSKA (reference sequence). CDR3 nucleotides: TGCAGTGCCGATCCGGGACAGGCTAACTATGGCTACACCTTC. As protein: CSADPGQANYGYTF.

This clonotype was seen ten or more times. The chain uses TRBV5-1 and TRBJ2-5; 7 bases are shared with TRBD1. The CDR3 contains 13 residues. The ends lost 5 bases at V and 3 bases at J; junction bases unmatched: 4. Germline CDR1 is SGHRS and CDR2 is YFSETQ. CDR3 sequence: CASSQGTEETQYF. The CDR3, as DNA: TGCGCCAGCAGTCAAGGGACAGAAGAGACCCAGTACTTC.

The chain recombines TRBV4-3 with TRBJ2-1, with 7 nucleotides matching TRBD1. The CDR3 length is 14 residues. With V trimmed by 0 bases and J by 9 bases, 5 bases remained unmatched. Germline assignment: CDR1 LGHNA and CDR2 YSLEER. This chain's CDR3 is CASSQEIGGGEQFF. DNA for the CDR3: TGCGCCAGCAGCCAAGAAATAGGGGGCGGTGAGCAGTTCTTC.

V usage is TRBV7-9 and J usage is TRBJ2-5, with TRBD2 identical over 7 bases. This CDR3 has 15 amino acids. The J segment lost 3 bases and the V segment lost 6 bases, leaving 10 bases of the junction unmatched. From germline, CDR1 is SEHNR and CDR2 FQNEAQ (reference sequence). CDR3 nucleotides: TGTGCCAGCAGTTTCGGTATAGCGGGCAAAGAGACCCAGTACTTC. Its translation is CASSFGIAGKETQYF.

J is TRBJ2-2 and V is TRBV12-3 or TRBV12-4; TRBD2 aligns across 12 bases. V shed 8 bases and J 4 bases; nucleotides not matched to a gene: 2. The CDR3 contains 14 residues. The DNA of the CDR3 is TGTGCCAGCTCGGGACTAGCGGGCACCGGGGAGCTGTTTTTT. Residues: CASSGLAGTGELFF.

This clonotype was found a few times. This chain joins TRBV5-1 and TRBJ1-1; 7 bases agree with TRBD1. V lost 4 bases, J lost 0 bases, and 9 bases stayed unmatched. The CDR3 totals 16 residues. Germline V gene sequence: CDR1 SGHRS, CDR2 YFSETQ. CDR3: CASSVQGDVLNTEAFF. Here the CDR3 DNA reads TGCGCCAGCAGCGTCCAGGGGGATGTATTGAACACTGAAGCTTTCTTT.

The rearrangement uses TRBV20-1 and TRBJ2-2, with D perhaps TRBD2 (5 bases). The CDR3 runs to 14 residues. The germline gives CDR1 DFQATT, CDR2 SNEGSKA (reference sequence). Trimming took 3 bases from V and 7 from J, leaving 15 bases between them. CDR3 sequence reads: CSASYLSVGGELFF. The CDR3 nucleotides are TGCAGTGCTAGTTACCTTAGCGTGGGCGGGGAGCTGTTTTTT.

This clonotype was counted at least ten times. This sequence joins TRBV12-3 or TRBV12-4 and TRBJ1-1, with a possible D match to TRBD1 (6 bases). This CDR3 contains 12 residues. The V and J ends lost 6 bases and 1 base respectively, with 6 bases between them. In DNA form, the CDR3 reads TGTGCCAGCAGCAGGGGGAACACTGAAGCTTTCTTT. Translating it yields CASSRGNTEAFF.

In its sample, this clonotype was seen a few times. J is TRBJ2-5 and V is TRBV30; D gene uncertain. The CDR3 length is 13 residues. Germline V gives CDR1 GTSNPN, CDR2 SVGIG (reference sequence). Trimming removed 1 base from V and 5 bases from J, with 11 bases in between. The CDR3, as DNA: TGTGCCTGGAGTGGGCAGGCGAGGGAGACCCAGTACTTC. Translating gives CAWSGQARETQYF.

V is TRBV27 and J is TRBJ1-6; 9 bases are shared with TRBD1. The CDR3 is 18 amino acids. Trimming took 2 bases from V and 5 from J; bases not matched to a gene: 10. Germline CDR1 reads MNHEY; CDR2 reads SMNVEV (reference sequence). The CDR3 nucleotides are TGTGCCAGCAGTTTAACCCCGCCCGGGGACAGGGATAATTCACCCCTCCACTTT. Protein: CASSLTPPGDRDNSPLHF.

With regard to this clonotype: A read error may explain this, as a much larger clone is one base away. The chain employs TRBV12-3 or TRBV12-4 and TRBJ1-2, with no clear D. The CDR3 sequence is 15 residues long. Trimming pared 2 bases from V and 6 bases from J, leaving 16 bases between. The CDR3 protein is CASSLRTHDPHGYTF. The CDR3 coding sequence is TGTGCCAGCAGTTTACGGACCCACGACCCTCATGGCTACACCTTC.

This clonotype was counted at least ten times. The genes are TRBV29-1 and TRBJ2-7; 13 bases agree with TRBD2. The CDR3 is 13 amino acids. V lost 1 base, J lost 6 bases, and 0 bases stayed unmatched. Germline values: CDR1 SQVTM, CDR2 ANQGSEA. The DNA for the CDR3 is TGCAGCGTTGAAGGGACTAGCGGGAGCGAGCAGTACTTC. It codes for CSVEGTSGSEQYF.

The chain joins TRBV7-9 to TRBJ1-3, with D possibly TRBD1 on 6 matching bases. From germline, CDR1 is SEHNR and CDR2 FQNEAQ (reference sequence). The V and J ends lost 4 bases and 4 bases respectively, with 14 bases between them. The CDR3 spans 15 residues. The CDR3 region is CASSSQGLGGNTIYF. CDR3 coding DNA: TGTGCCAGCAGCTCCCAGGGGCTTGGAGGAAACACCATATATTTT.

The chain combines TRBV2 with TRBJ2-2, with 11 bases fitting TRBD2. The germline V gene encodes CDR1 SNHLY and CDR2 FYNNEI. After removal of 3 bases from V and 3 bases from J, the junction contained 9 bases not matched to a gene. The CDR3 spans 18 residues. The CDR3 region is CASSELLAGAKDTGELFF. The CDR3 DNA is TGTGCCAGCAGTGAGTTACTAGCGGGGGCGAAAGACACCGGGGAGCTGTTTTTT.

The genes are TRBV2 and TRBJ2-7; 11 positions agree with TRBD2. V was pared by 4 bases and J by 4 bases, with 3 bases of the junction left unmatched. The CDR3 is 14 amino acids. CDR1 SNHLY and CDR2 FYNNEI come from the germline V gene. CDR3 region: CASSGLAGTYEQYF. CDR3 in DNA: TGTGCCAGCAGTGGACTAGCGGGGACGTACGAGCAGTACTTC.

This clonotype appeared many times. The chain combines TRBV20-1 with TRBJ2-1, with 8 bases matching TRBD2. V shed 4 bases, J shed 6 bases, and the junction held 8 bases outside the gene matches. CDR1 and CDR2 from the germline V gene are DFQATT and SNEGSKA (reference sequence). The CDR3 is made up of 14 amino acids. Written as DNA, the CDR3 is TGCAGTGCTATCGATAGCGGGACGGTCAATGAGCAGTTCTTC. Its translation is CSAIDSGTVNEQFF.

This clonotype was seen more than once but under ten times. This rearrangement joins TRBV5-1 to TRBJ1-1; perhaps TRBD1 as D (6 bases). Trimming left V 4 bases short and J 1 base short, with 11 bases between. The length of the CDR3 is 14 residues. Germline V gene lookup returns CDR1 SGHRS and CDR2 YFSETQ. The CDR3 DNA follows: TGCGCCAGCAGCGTGGGGGCACCGAACACTGAAGCTTTCTTT. As protein: CASSVGAPNTEAFF.

This chain joins TRBV5-1 and TRBJ2-3, with 16 nucleotides matching TRBD2. Trimming cost V 4 bases and J 4 bases; bases outside gene matches: 15. The CDR3 is 20 amino acids. CDR1 is SGHRS, CDR2 YFSETQ, per germline. The CDR3 nucleotides read TGCGCCAGCAGCACTCGCCCGGGACTAGCGGGAGGGCCAGGCGCAGATACGCAGTATTTT. This translates into CASSTRPGLAGGPGADTQYF.

The chain combines TRBV14 with TRBJ2-3; 9 nucleotides line up with TRBD1. The germline gives CDR1 SGHDN, CDR2 FVKESK. The trim removed 4 bases at V and 1 base at J, leaving 6 bases unmatched. CDR3 length equals 16 residues. CDR3 protein: CASSRTGALGTDTQYF. The CDR3 nucleotides read TGTGCCAGCAGCCGGACAGGGGCCCTAGGCACAGATACGCAGTATTTT.

The chain combines TRBV4-3 with TRBJ2-1; TRBD2 matches 13 bases. Germline assignment: CDR1 LGHNA and CDR2 YSLEER. The CDR3 loop spans 15 amino acids. Trimming removed 4 bases from V and 9 bases from J; junction bases left unmatched: 6. This chain's CDR3 is CASSRTSGREVEQFF. In nucleotides, the CDR3 is TGCGCCAGCAGCCGCACTAGCGGGAGGGAAGTTGAGCAGTTCTTC.

As concerns this clonotype: One end of the junction varies from germline; a read error may be responsible. The genes are TRBV11-1 and TRBJ1-4; TRBD1 matches 10 bases. In germline, CDR1 is SGHAT, CDR2 FQDESV (reference sequence). There are 18 residues in the CDR3. CDR3 amino acids: CASSLGTGVTGIGEKLFF. The CDR3 DNA sequence: TGTGCCAGCAGTTTAGGGACAGGGGTGACGGGAATCGGAGAAAAACTGTTTTTT.

In regard to this clonotype: One end of the junction fails to match germline, which may point to a read error. This sequence joins TRBV5-4 and TRBJ2-1; TRBD1 is a possible D gene (5 bases). Germline V gene data show CDR1 as SGHNT and CDR2 as YYREEE (reference sequence). The CDR3 spans 13 residues. CDR3 sequence: CASARQSSNEQFF. The CDR3 DNA reads as TGTGCCAGCGCCAGACAGTCCTCCAATGAGCAGTTCTTC.

This clonotype was detected a few times. The gene calls are TRBV5-1 and TRBJ1-6; the D is unclear. CDR3 length: 13 amino acids. CDR1 is SGHRS and CDR2 is YFSETQ in the germline V gene. Trimming took 1 base from V and 8 from J, leaving 7 bases between them. The chain's CDR3 is CASSLSGYSPLHF. The CDR3 DNA reads as TGCGCCAGCAGCTTGAGCGGGTATTCACCCCTCCACTTT.

The rearrangement uses TRBV7-9 and TRBJ2-2, with 7 bases identical to TRBD2. Germline assignment: CDR1 SEHNR and CDR2 FQNEAQ (reference sequence). V lost 3 bases to trimming and J lost 0 bases; unmatched junction nucleotides: 4. This CDR3 spans 16 amino acids. The CDR3 DNA reads as TGTGCCAGCAGCTTTGGACGGGGGGCGAACACCGGGGAGCTGTTTTTT. Translated, it gives CASSFGRGANTGELFF.

This clonotype was detected ten times or more. The chain links TRBV12-3 or TRBV12-4 to TRBJ1-1; D may be TRBD1 (6 bases). The CDR3 sequence is 14 residues long. Trimming pared 8 bases from V and 2 bases from J, leaving 15 bases between. Here the CDR3 DNA reads TGTGCCAGCGGTAGCAGGGGCCTTAACACTGAAGCTTTCTTT. Translated, it gives CASGSRGLNTEAFF.

This clonotype was observed a handful of times. This chain links TRBV28 with TRBJ2-7; D is unresolved. The CDR3 is made up of 13 amino acids. The V end lost 3 bases, the J end lost 2 bases, and 8 bases lay between the germline ends. Per the germline V gene, CDR1 is MDHEN and CDR2 is SYDVKM. The CDR3: CASSLRWTYEQYF. CDR3 nucleotide sequence: TGTGCCAGCAGTTTGCGGTGGACCTACGAGCAGTACTTC.

V and J are TRBV9 and TRBJ2-7; D is uncertain. The germline gives CDR1 SGDLS, CDR2 YYNGEE. V lost 3 bases to trimming and J lost 4 bases, with 11 bases between them. The length of the CDR3 is 13 residues. Here the CDR3 reads CASSGPYWYEQYF. CDR3 in DNA: TGTGCCAGCAGCGGCCCCTATTGGTACGAGCAGTACTTC.

The CDR3 protein is CASSVAAGGLGAEQYF. The CDR3 bases are TGTGCCAGCAGCGTAGCAGCGGGGGGGCTGGGCGCCGAGCAGTACTTC. The chain uses TRBV9 and TRBJ2-7, with 10 bases identical to TRBD2. The V and J ends lost 0 bases and 6 bases, in that order; junction bases with no gene match: 9. Germline V gene sequence: CDR1 SGDLS, CDR2 YYNGEE. The length of the CDR3 is 16 residues.

This chain connects TRBV7-8 to TRBJ2-5; D gene ambiguous. Between the trimmed V and J ends, which lost 1 base and 5 bases, there was a span of 11 bases. Germline loops: CDR1 SGHVS, CDR2 FQNEAQ. The CDR3 is made up of 14 amino acids. CDR3 protein: CASSLDLGTETQYF. The CDR3 bases are TGTGCCAGCAGCTTAGATCTGGGTACGGAGACCCAGTACTTC.